This TCR beta chain was retrieved from a study of blood T cell repertoires in COVID-19. Study-wide context: Acute-phase and convalescent COVID-19 samples originated in the United States, Italy and Spain.

Participant ages covered roughly 18 to 89 years across 24 US areas. In assigning cohorts, the study relied on participant-reported clinical history. The study counted Cohort 3 donors as recovered given two negative PCRs, clearance, or symptom resolution. The germline gives CDR1 SGHNT, CDR2 YENEEA. V gave up 0 bases and J gave up 4 bases, with 7 bases separating them. The CDR3 length is 14 residues. Here immunoSEQ multiplex PCR was the method, and the copy in TCRdb shows in-frame clones only, minus some. The sample contains a few hundred thousand clones, over 75% of which appear only once. V usage is TRBV11-3 and J usage is TRBJ1-3; D not resolved. This sequence originates from a woman aged 25 to 45 who had recovered from COVID-19. The sample consisted of PBMCs or T cells enriched from blood (not recorded which). The CDR3 coding sequence is TGTGCCAGCAGCTTAGAGGTCCTAGGAAACACCATATATTTT. Encoded protein: CASSLEVLGNTIYF.